Below, one T cell receptor (beta chain) is given with its context. No antigen is known for it. Making the TCR beta cDNA relied on 5'RACE template switching with UMIs. After re-calling the 5' RACE reads, TCRdb lists one entry per CDR3 protein, DNA absent. The listing contains about 410,000 distinct CDR3 sequences. The data belong to a study of T cells expressing NK-cell markers. Background on the study: Researchers got TCR beta repertoires out of sorted CD3+CD56+NKG2C+, CD3+CD56+NKG2C- and CD3+CD56-NKG2C+ T cells.

Overall study results and limits: These clonotypes also led the CD3+CD56-NKG2C+ fraction in a handful of donors.

Per germline, CDR1 SGHNT and CDR2 YENEEA. This CDR3 has 14 amino acids. Sequences were obtained from blood T cells: a sorted CD56 or NKG2C T cell subset, CD4+ or CD8+ T cells, or bulk PBMC T cells (not recorded which). The source of this sequence is a woman in her 50s in good health. This rearrangement joins TRBV11-3 to TRBJ2-7; TCRdb's D call, TRBD2, is unchecked because there is no DNA. CDR3 in amino acids: CASSQITSVGEQYF.